This T cell receptor beta chain was recorded in a study of blood T cell repertoires in COVID-19. The wider study: In each case, the material was cDNA or gDNA derived from T cells, B-cell-depleted T cells, or PBMCs.

TCRdb keeps only in-frame clones here, not all; method: immunoSEQ multiplex PCR. The sample yields about 55,000 clones, 86% seen once. The germline V gene encodes CDR1 SNHLY and CDR2 FYNNEI. J lost 2 bases, V lost 6 bases, and 5 bases had no gene match. The CDR3 has 16 residues. The clonotype was recovered from a man older than 75 with acute or convalescent COVID-19. This chain joins TRBV2 and TRBJ2-3, with TRBD2 matching over 13 bases. What was sequenced was peripheral blood. The chain's CDR3 is CASRRTSGGHTDTQYF. The CDR3 nucleotides read TGTGCCAGCAGGCGGACTAGCGGGGGACACACAGATACGCAGTATTTT.